The sequence of this TCR beta chain was determined in a study of T cell responses to AZD1222 COVID-19 vaccine. Study results and limitations: Nearly half of spike-specific TCRs reportedly target unmutated variant regions. There were repertoire samples only from the period after the peak T cell response. Baseline seropositivity characterized only six AZD1222 recipients. Donors were mostly white British, more females; clonal diversity possibly underestimated.

Regarding this clone: Its target is not known.

Generated by immunoSEQ multiplex PCR, the TCRdb table keeps only in-frame clones and is missing some. The table includes 120,000 to 150,000 clones, around nine tenths detected once. The origin of this receptor is an adult who received the AZD1222 COVID-19 vaccine. This sample comprised peripheral blood, obtained 28 days after the second AZD1222 dose.

CDR3 bases: TGTGCCAGCAGTTACTATCGACAAACCATGGGGGAAAAACTGTTTTTT. Translating it yields CASSYYRQTMGEKLFF. The J gene is TRBJ1-4, the V gene TRBV6-5; D call uncertain. The germline V gene encodes CDR1 MNHEY and CDR2 SVGAGI. The CDR3 extends over 16 amino acids. The germline V and J ends were trimmed by 1 base and 8 bases, with 17 bases remaining between them.